Presented here are 17 T cell receptor beta chains from one specimen sequenced in a study of vaccination effects on CD4 cells after COVID-19. For these receptors, no antigen is known. Some clones are missing from TCRdb's copy, which holds only in-frame ones; the method was immunoSEQ multiplex PCR. In the table there are tens of thousands of clones, about 78% of which are singletons. With the ViraFEST assay, the study expanded antigen-specific CD4+ T cells using viral peptide pools, then sequenced them. Having been cultured for under twelve days, the cells underwent CD4+ T cell isolation. Vaccine recipients, nucleocapsid antibody negative, had no prior SARS-CoV-2 infection. The sequencing used CD4+ T cells from PBMCs cultured with SARS-CoV-2 spike peptides, collected before COVID-19 vaccination. These receptors originate from a human donor who received a COVID-19 vaccine.

The chain links TRBV19 to TRBJ2-4, with 9 bases matching TRBD2. The CDR3 is 16 residues long. The J segment lost 3 bases and the V segment lost 3 bases, leaving 6 bases of the junction unmatched. Germline V gives CDR1 LNHDA, CDR2 SQIVND (reference sequence). DNA for the CDR3: TGTGCCAGTAGTATGGGCGGGGGGGGTAGCAAAAACATTCAGTACTTC. It specifies CASSMGGGGSKNIQYF.

The chain has TRBV7-2 and TRBJ1-6; D is unresolved. The CDR3 has 15 residues. V was shortened by 2 bases and J by 6 bases, with 11 bases between the two germline ends. CDR1 SGHTA and CDR2 FQGNSA come from the germline V gene. The CDR3 nucleotides read TGTGCCAGCAGCTTACGGAGGAGTTTTAATTCACCCCTCCACTTT. It yields the protein CASSLRRSFNSPLHF.

The V and J genes are TRBV18 and TRBJ1-1; D may be TRBD1 (6 bases). Germline CDR1 and CDR2: KGHSH and LQKENI. V lost 2 bases, J lost 2 bases, and 9 bases lay in between. There are 14 residues in the CDR3. CDR3 in DNA: TGTGCCAGCTCACCAAACAGGGATAACACTGAAGCTTTCTTT. Residues: CASSPNRDNTEAFF. Complete variable domain (other parts from reference TRBV18 and TRBJ1-1): NAGVMQNPRHLVRRRGQEARLRCSPMKGHSHVYWYRQLPEEGLKFMVYLQKENIIDESGMPKERFSAEFPKEGPSILRIQQVVRGDSAAYFCASSPNRDNTEAFFGQGTRLTVV.

V is TRBV2 and J is TRBJ1-1; 9 bases are shared with TRBD1. Trimming cost V 6 bases and J 4 bases; bases outside gene matches: 9. CDR1 and CDR2 from the germline V gene are SNHLY and FYNNEI. CDR3 size: 15 residues. CDR3 bases: TGTGCCAGCAGGGGGACAGGGTGGAGTCGCACTGAAGCTTTCTTT. Its protein is CASRGTGWSRTEAFF.

This chain joins TRBV7-8 and TRBJ2-3; 11 bases line up with TRBD2. Germline CDR1 reads SGHVS; CDR2 reads FQNEAQ. This CDR3 is built from 16 residues. After removal of 5 bases from V and 2 bases from J, the junction contained 6 bases not matched to a gene. This chain's CDR3 is CASSRGTSGNTDTQYF. The CDR3, as DNA: TGTGCCAGCAGCCGAGGGACTAGCGGAAACACAGATACGCAGTATTTT.

The table lists this clone with a few counts. The chain is built from TRBV12-3 or TRBV12-4 and TRBJ1-1; TRBD1 is a possible D gene (5 bases). Trimming removed 2 bases at V and 1 base at J, with 5 bases between. The CDR3 loop spans 13 amino acids. CDR3 bases: TGTGCCAGCAGTTTAAGGGGGAACACTGAAGCTTTCTTT. The encoded protein is CASSLRGNTEAFF.

This chain connects TRBV10-3 to TRBJ2-2; weak D call: TRBD1 (6 bases). V shed 5 bases and J shed 1 base, with 11 bases lying between them. CDR3 length: 15 residues. The V gene's germline CDR1 is ENHRY and CDR2 SYGVKD. The CDR3 loop is CAISPGTMNTGELFF. The CDR3 DNA sequence: TGTGCCATCAGTCCCGGGACAATGAACACCGGGGAGCTGTTTTTT.

The rearrangement uses TRBV20-1 and TRBJ2-5, with TRBD2 as a possible D gene (6 bases). Germline lookup yields CDR1 DFQATT and CDR2 SNEGSKA (reference sequence). The CDR3 has 11 amino acids. V gave up 7 bases and J gave up 5 bases, with 11 bases separating them. The CDR3 is CSVRTTETQYF. DNA of the CDR3: TGCAGTGTCCGGACTACGGAGACCCAGTACTTC.

A few counts support this clone. V and J are TRBV29-1 and TRBJ1-1, with no clear D. Trimming removed 7 bases from V and 3 bases from J, with 6 bases in between. Germline assignment: CDR1 SQVTM and CDR2 ANQGSEA. The CDR3 spans 10 residues. CDR3 in DNA: TGCAGCGGGAAAGACACTGAAGCTTTCTTT. It specifies CSGKDTEAFF.

This clone was detected only a few times. This chain uses TRBV30 with TRBJ1-4; D possibly corresponds to TRBD1 (5 bases). This CDR3 is built from 13 residues. Germline lookup yields CDR1 GTSNPN and CDR2 SVGIG (reference sequence). V dropped 1 base and J dropped 8 bases, with 11 bases sitting between them. CDR3 bases: TGTGCCTGGAGTGGAGGGGTGAGAGAAAAACTGTTTTTT. Its protein is CAWSGGVREKLFF.

This clone was counted only a few times. The chain combines TRBV27 with TRBJ2-1, with D perhaps matching TRBD1 (6 bases). Trimming removed 6 bases from V and 9 bases from J, with 24 bases in between. There are 16 residues in the CDR3. Germline CDR1 MNHEY, CDR2 SMNVEV (reference sequence). The CDR3 sequence: CASSGTTLIQGGEQFF. The DNA for the CDR3 is TGTGCCAGCAGCGGGACAACTTTGATCCAAGGGGGTGAGCAGTTCTTC.

The chain has TRBV9 and TRBJ1-1, with 7 bases matching TRBD1. The germline gives CDR1 SGDLS, CDR2 YYNGEE. Trimming at V came to 3 bases and at J to 5 bases, leaving 4 bases not matched to a gene. The length of the CDR3 is 13 residues. In DNA, the CDR3 is TGTGCCAGCAGCGGGCCAGGGGGAACTGAAGCTTTCTTT. Translated: CASSGPGGTEAFF.

This chain joins TRBV3-1 (or the pseudogene TRBV3-2) and TRBJ2-2; perhaps TRBD1 as D (6 bases). In germline, CDR1 is LGHDT, CDR2 YNNKEL (reference sequence). The ends were cut back, 6 bases at V and 0 bases at J, with 14 bases in the middle. The CDR3 has 16 amino acids. The CDR3 DNA sequence: TGTGCCAGCAGACTGGGACACCGCGCGAACACCGGGGAGCTGTTTTTT. Translated: CASRLGHRANTGELFF.

The chain recombines TRBV6-5 with TRBJ2-2; D possibly uses TRBD1 or TRBD2 (7 bases each). With 9 bases removed from V and 5 bases from J, the gap between germline ends came to 19 bases. Per the germline V gene, CDR1 is MNHEY and CDR2 is SVGAGI. This CDR3 spans 15 amino acids. Here the CDR3 reads CARDNQGGLTGELFF. CDR3 sequence (DNA): TGTGCCAGGGACAATCAGGGGGGGCTAACCGGGGAGCTGTTTTTT.

Written as DNA, the CDR3 is TGTGCCAGCAGCTTAGCGACAGGGGGTACAAGAAACACCATATATTTT. Translated, it gives CASSLATGGTRNTIYF. This chain links TRBV7-9 with TRBJ1-3; 9 bases are a match to TRBD1. CDR1 is SEHNR and CDR2 is FQNEAQ in the germline V gene (reference sequence). V lost 0 bases and J lost 5; bases outside the gene matches: 5. This CDR3 spans 16 amino acids.

The chain joins TRBV6-5 to TRBJ1-2, with TRBD1 matching 9 bases. The CDR3 runs to 15 residues. J lost 4 bases, V lost 5 bases, and 8 bases had no gene match. Germline V gives CDR1 MNHEY, CDR2 SVGAGI. The CDR3 here is CASSLTGGAVYGYTF. The CDR3 DNA is TGTGCCAGCAGTCTTACAGGGGGCGCCGTCTATGGCTACACCTTC.

The rearrangement joins TRBV13 to TRBJ2-2; 9 bases line up with TRBD2. Germline V gene data show CDR1 as PRHDT and CDR2 as FYEKMQ (reference sequence). V was clipped by 6 bases and J by 0 bases; unmatched bases: 17. The CDR3 length is 20 residues. The CDR3 nucleotides are TGTGCCAGCAGTGCGAGATTAGCTGCGGGGGGGCTCGCGAACACCGGGGAGCTGTTTTTT. Protein: CASSARLAAGGLANTGELFF.